These T cell receptor beta chains were read from a single sample in a study of T cell responses to AZD1222 COVID-19 vaccine. Libraries were prepared by immunoSEQ multiplex PCR; TCRdb keeps only in-frame clonotypes and omits some of them. Of about 120,000 clones in the sample, around 90% were seen once. The sequenced sample was peripheral blood, obtained on day 0 of AZD1222 vaccination. These receptors were taken from an adult in good health. Each CDR3 is given with its conserved first and last residue. Each record gives: V gene, D gene, clone size, J gene, CDR3 protein, CDR3 DNA. The D gene is left open where the match is weak. Clone size is given for some rows only: seen once, a few or many times, or a class if the clone is expanded.

V gene: TRBV4-1
D gene: NA
clone size: NA
J gene: TRBJ2-5
CDR3 protein: CASSKEGSSETQYF
CDR3 DNA: TGCGCCAGCAGCAAAGAGGGAAGCTCGGAGACCCAGTACTTC

V gene: TRBV5-4
D gene: NA
clone size: NA
J gene: TRBJ1-1
CDR3 protein: CASSLTGRVTEAFF
CDR3 DNA: TGTGCCAGCAGCTTGACAGGTCGGGTCACTGAAGCTTTCTTT

V gene: TRBV5-6
D gene: NA
clone size: NA
J gene: TRBJ2-3
CDR3 protein: CASSLANTQYF
CDR3 DNA: TGTGCCAGCAGCTTGGCTAATACGCAGTATTTT

V gene: TRBV3-1/TRBV3-2
D gene: TRBD2
clone size: NA
J gene: TRBJ2-3
CDR3 protein: CASSQDLVAGLTDTQYF
CDR3 DNA: TGTGCCAGCAGCCAAGATCTTGTAGCGGGATTAACAGATACGCAGTATTTT

V gene: TRBV28
D gene: NA
clone size: NA
J gene: TRBJ1-6
CDR3 protein: CASSFLGGGSPLHF
CDR3 DNA: TGTGCCAGCAGTTTTTTGGGGGGCGGTTCACCCCTCCACTTT

V gene: TRBV19
D gene: TRBD2
clone size: once
J gene: TRBJ2-7
CDR3 protein: CASSMGGRSFQNEQYF
CDR3 DNA: TGTGCCAGTAGTATGGGCGGGAGGTCCTTTCAGAACGAGCAGTACTTC

V gene: TRBV7-9
D gene: NA
clone size: NA
J gene: TRBJ1-5
CDR3 protein: CASSLGTVEGQPQHF
CDR3 DNA: TGTGCCAGCAGCTTAGGGACAGTAGAGGGGCAGCCCCAGCATTTT

V gene: TRBV27
D gene: TRBD1
clone size: NA
J gene: TRBJ1-5
CDR3 protein: CASSHRDRGNQPQHF
CDR3 DNA: TGTGCCAGCAGTCACCGGGACAGGGGCAATCAGCCCCAGCATTTT

V gene: TRBV9
D gene: NA
clone size: NA
J gene: TRBJ2-2
CDR3 protein: CASSVEPHTGELFF
CDR3 DNA: TGTGCCAGCAGCGTAGAGCCCCACACCGGGGAGCTGTTTTTT

V gene: TRBV9
D gene: TRBD2
clone size: NA
J gene: TRBJ2-1
CDR3 protein: CASSVGLAGYNEQFF
CDR3 DNA: TGTGCCAGCAGCGTAGGACTAGCGGGATACAATGAGCAGTTCTTC

V gene: TRBV6-5
D gene: TRBD1
clone size: NA
J gene: TRBJ2-7
CDR3 protein: CASSSPGTGGSYEQYF
CDR3 DNA: TGTGCCAGCAGTTCCCCCGGGACAGGGGGCTCCTACGAGCAGTACTTC

V gene: TRBV19
D gene: NA
clone size: NA
J gene: TRBJ1-5
CDR3 protein: CASSRGGVWSNQPQHF
CDR3 DNA: TGTGCCAGTAGTAGGGGAGGGGTCTGGAGCAATCAGCCCCAGCATTTT

V gene: TRBV30
D gene: TRBD1
clone size: NA
J gene: TRBJ2-3
CDR3 protein: CAWRPSGTDLSRGIADTQYF
CDR3 DNA: TGTGCCTGGAGACCCTCAGGGACAGACCTCTCGCGTGGTATTGCAGATACGCAGTATTTT

V gene: TRBV29-1
D gene: NA
clone size: NA
J gene: TRBJ1-5
CDR3 protein: CSVRQDDQPQHF
CDR3 DNA: TGCAGCGTTAGGCAGGACGATCAGCCCCAGCATTTT

V gene: TRBV27
D gene: NA
clone size: NA
J gene: TRBJ1-5
CDR3 protein: CASSYLGGNQPQHF
CDR3 DNA: TGTGCCAGCAGTTACCTCGGAGGGAATCAGCCCCAGCATTTT

V gene: TRBV13
D gene: TRBD1
clone size: NA
J gene: TRBJ1-1
CDR3 protein: CASSLGLTTGPEAFF
CDR3 DNA: TGTGCCAGCAGCTTAGGCCTCACGACAGGGCCTGAAGCTTTCTTT

V gene: TRBV11-2
D gene: NA
clone size: NA
J gene: TRBJ2-7
CDR3 protein: CASSFRDFINEQYF
CDR3 DNA: TGTGCCAGCAGCTTCCGGGACTTTATCAACGAGCAGTACTTC

V gene: TRBV15
D gene: NA
clone size: NA
J gene: TRBJ1-5
CDR3 protein: CATSSPPVGSNQPQHF
CDR3 DNA: TGTGCCACCAGCAGTCCCCCCGTGGGGAGCAATCAGCCCCAGCATTTT

V gene: TRBV19
D gene: TRBD2
clone size: NA
J gene: TRBJ2-1
CDR3 protein: CASTPLASGSNEQFF
CDR3 DNA: TGTGCCAGTACCCCGTTGGCTAGCGGGAGCAATGAGCAGTTCTTC

V gene: TRBV23-1
D gene: NA
clone size: few
J gene: TRBJ2-3
CDR3 protein: CASSQDPQDTDTQYF
CDR3 DNA: TGCGCCAGCAGTCAAGACCCACAGGACACAGATACGCAGTATTTT

V gene: TRBV19
D gene: TRBD2
clone size: NA
J gene: TRBJ2-3
CDR3 protein: CASSMLAGVVQDTQYF
CDR3 DNA: TGTGCCAGTAGTATGCTAGCGGGAGTGGTGCAAGATACGCAGTATTTT

V gene: TRBV6-4
D gene: NA
clone size: few
J gene: TRBJ1-1
CDR3 protein: CASQRTGNTEAFF
CDR3 DNA: TGTGCCAGTCAAAGGACGGGGAACACTGAAGCTTTCTTT